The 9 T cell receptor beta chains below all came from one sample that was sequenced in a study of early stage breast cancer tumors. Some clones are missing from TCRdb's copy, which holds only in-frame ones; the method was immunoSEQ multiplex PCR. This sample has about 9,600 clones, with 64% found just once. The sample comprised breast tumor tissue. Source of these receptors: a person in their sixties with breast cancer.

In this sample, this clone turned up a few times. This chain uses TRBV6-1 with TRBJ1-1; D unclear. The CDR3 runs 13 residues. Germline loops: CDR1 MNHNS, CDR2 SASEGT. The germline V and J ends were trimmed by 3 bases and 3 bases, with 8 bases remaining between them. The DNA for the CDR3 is TGTGCCAGCAGTGACCAAGAGCACACTGAAGCTTTCTTT. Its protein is CASSDQEHTEAFF.

The CDR3 DNA reads as TGTGCCAGCAGCCCTGGCTTCGGGGAGCAGTACTTC. Protein product: CASSPGFGEQYF. The V and J genes are TRBV5-6 and TRBJ2-7, with no clear D. Trimming removed 4 bases at V and 7 bases at J, with 12 bases between. Germline V gene lookup returns CDR1 SGHDT and CDR2 YYEEEE. This CDR3 comprises 12 residues.

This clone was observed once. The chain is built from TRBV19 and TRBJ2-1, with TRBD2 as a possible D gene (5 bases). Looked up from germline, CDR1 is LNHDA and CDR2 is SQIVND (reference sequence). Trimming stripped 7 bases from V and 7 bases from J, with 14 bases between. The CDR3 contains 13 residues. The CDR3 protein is CASTGFPGNEQFF. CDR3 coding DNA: TGTGCCAGTACGGGCTTCCCGGGGAATGAGCAGTTCTTC.

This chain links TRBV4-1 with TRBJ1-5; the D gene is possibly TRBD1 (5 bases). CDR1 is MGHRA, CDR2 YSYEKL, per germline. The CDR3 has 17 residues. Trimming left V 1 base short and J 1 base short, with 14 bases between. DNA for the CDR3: TGCGCCAGCAGCCAAGGGGTCCGGGGGGGGAGCAATCAGCCCCAGCATTTT. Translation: CASSQGVRGGSNQPQHF.

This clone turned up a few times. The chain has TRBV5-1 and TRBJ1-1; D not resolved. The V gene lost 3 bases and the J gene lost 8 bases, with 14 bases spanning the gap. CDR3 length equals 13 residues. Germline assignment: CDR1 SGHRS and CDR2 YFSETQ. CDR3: CASSWESSGEAFF. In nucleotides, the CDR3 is TGCGCCAGCAGCTGGGAATCGAGTGGAGAAGCTTTCTTT.

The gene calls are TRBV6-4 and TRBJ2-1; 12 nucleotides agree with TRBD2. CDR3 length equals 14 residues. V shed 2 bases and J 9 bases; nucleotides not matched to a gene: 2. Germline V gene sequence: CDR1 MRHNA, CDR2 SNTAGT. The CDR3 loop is CASSDLAGGFEQFF. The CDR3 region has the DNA TGTGCCAGCAGTGACCTAGCGGGAGGGTTTGAGCAGTTCTTC.

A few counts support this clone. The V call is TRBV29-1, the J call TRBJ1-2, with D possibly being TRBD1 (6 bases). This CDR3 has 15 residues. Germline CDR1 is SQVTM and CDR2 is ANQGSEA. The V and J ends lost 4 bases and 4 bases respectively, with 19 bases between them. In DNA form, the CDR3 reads TGCAGCGTTGGAGGTGAAGGGGGACTTATCTATGGCTACACCTTC. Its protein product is CSVGGEGGLIYGYTF.

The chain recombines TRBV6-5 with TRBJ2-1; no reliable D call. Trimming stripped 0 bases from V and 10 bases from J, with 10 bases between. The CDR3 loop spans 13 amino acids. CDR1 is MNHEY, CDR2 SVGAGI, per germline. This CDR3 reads CASSYSQFGEQFF. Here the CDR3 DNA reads TGTGCCAGCAGTTACTCGCAGTTCGGAGAGCAGTTCTTC.

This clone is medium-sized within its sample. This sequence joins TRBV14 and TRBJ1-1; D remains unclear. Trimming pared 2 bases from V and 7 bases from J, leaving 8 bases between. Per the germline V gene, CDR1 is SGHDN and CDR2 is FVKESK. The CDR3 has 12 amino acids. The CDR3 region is CASSQQWGEAFF. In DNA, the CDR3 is TGTGCCAGCAGCCAACAATGGGGTGAAGCTTTCTTT.